This TCR beta chain appears in the sequencing data of a study of immune heterogeneity within non-small cell lung tumors. Overall study context: Classification of the tumors gave a few squamous cell carcinomas, roughly eleven non-squamous carcinomas and 1 not otherwise specified.

General study results and limits: Identical dominant CDR3 beta clonotypes showed recurrence across tumor sites within a patient, and site-unique high-frequency clones were also present. Individual patients had largely distinct high-frequency T-cell receptor beta clonotypes.

The V segment lost 6 bases and the J segment 6 bases; nucleotides outside the gene matches: 13. Germline V gene sequence: CDR1 MNHNS, CDR2 SASEGT. The CDR3 sequence is 15 residues long. Template came from bulk tumor genomic DNA, at approximately 640 ng per sample. From each primary tumor, several far-apart biopsies were obtained during surgery. The study enrolled patients with untreated, newly diagnosed non-small cell lung cancer who underwent curative surgery. This clonotype counts as medium-sized (0.01 to 0.1%). Antigen: not known. Multiplex PCR amplified the TCR beta CDR3 region. Its first round ran for approximately 11 cycles with 32 V and 13 J primers. TCRdb called the multiplex PCR reads again in MiXCR, with one record for every CDR3 protein. The sample holds around 12,000 distinct CDR3 sequences, around a fifth seen once.

Sequenced sample: lung tumor tissue. The chain is built from TRBV6-1 and TRBJ2-7, with 8 bases matching TRBD2. The TCR was taken from a man aged 60 to 69 with non-small cell lung cancer. Here the CDR3 DNA reads TGTGCCAGCAGGGGGGGTGGTAGCGGGACCGTCGAGCAGTACTTC. The encoded protein is CASRGGGSGTVEQYF.